The 3 T cell receptor beta chains given below trace back to one sample, sequenced in a study of CD8+ T cells in alopecia areata. Isolated RNA was reverse transcribed into cDNA used as the sequencing template. Produced via immunoSEQ multiplex PCR; TCRdb's table is partial and in-frame only. This table holds some 240,000 clones, roughly 56% found once. Treatment: oral pan-JAK inhibitor, 5-10 mg twice daily. This specimen was CD4+ T cells sorted from blood, taken at week 4, from a patient treated with tofacitinib. The receptors originated from a human donor with alopecia areata.

V is TRBV30 and J is TRBJ1-5; TRBD1 might be the D (5 bases). The germline gives CDR1 GTSNPN, CDR2 SVGIG (reference sequence). The V end lost 4 bases, the J end lost 9 bases, and 16 bases lay between the germline ends. This CDR3 comprises 13 residues. Written as DNA, the CDR3 is TGTGCCTGGAAATCGTCAGGACATTCGCCCCAGCATTTT. It yields the protein CAWKSSGHSPQHF.

In nucleotides, the CDR3 is TGCAGCGTGATGGCCAAAAACATTCAGTACTTC. Its protein product is CSVMAKNIQYF. This chain uses TRBV29-1 with TRBJ2-4; no reliable D call. V was trimmed by 6 bases and J by 1 base, leaving 4 bases between them. Germline loops: CDR1 SQVTM, CDR2 ANQGSEA. The CDR3 has 11 amino acids.

The chain recombines TRBV6-4 with TRBJ2-7; 11 bases agree with TRBD2. Trimming at V came to 4 bases and at J to 2 bases, leaving 4 bases not matched to a gene. Germline V gives CDR1 MRHNA, CDR2 SNTAGT. CDR3 length equals 15 residues. The CDR3 reads CASSVSSGGPYEQYF. The CDR3 DNA sequence: TGTGCCAGCAGTGTATCTAGCGGGGGGCCCTACGAGCAGTACTTC.